Below are 32 T cell receptor beta chains sequenced from a single sample in a study of tumor and adjacent non-tumor tissue in lung cancer. The template was RNA from unsorted bulk tissue. TCRbeta libraries were built with three rounds of nested PCR, modified from ARM-PCR. MiXCR, run by TCRdb on the multiplex PCR reads, gives a single entry per CDR3 protein. The sample shows 200,000 to 250,000 distinct CDR3 sequences, 60% to 85% of them seen only once. The specimen sequenced was lung tumor tissue. Every receptor here comes from a man between 60 and 70 years old with non-small cell lung cancer.

J is TRBJ2-7 and V is TRBV4-1; TRBD1 aligns across 10 bases. CDR1 and CDR2 from the germline V gene are MGHRA and YSYEKL. The length of the CDR3 is 15 residues. V was pared by 2 bases and J by 2 bases, with 3 bases of the junction left unmatched. In DNA, the CDR3 is TGCGCCAGCAGCCAATCCGGGACAGGGGCCTACGAGCAGTACTTC. This gives the protein CASSQSGTGAYEQYF.

The chain has TRBV30 and TRBJ1-1, with 7 bases that match TRBD1. The CDR3 has 12 amino acids. V was clipped by 8 bases and J by 4 bases; unmatched bases: 7. Germline CDR1 reads GTSNPN; CDR2 reads SVGIG (reference sequence). CDR3 in amino acids: CAGYRGITEAFF. In DNA form, the CDR3 reads TGTGCCGGCTACAGGGGAATCACTGAAGCTTTCTTT.

This clonotype was observed a few times. V gene TRBV6-2 or TRBV6-3 combines with J gene TRBJ2-2; 7 bases align to TRBD2. The germline V gene has CDR1 MNHEY and CDR2 SVGEGT. The CDR3 spans 16 residues. The trim removed 6 bases at V and 0 bases at J, leaving 7 bases unmatched. DNA of the CDR3: TGTGCCAGCAGCTCAACGAGCGGGGCGAACACCGGGGAGCTGTTTTTT. Translation gives CASSSTSGANTGELFF.

Of note for this clonotype: The CDR3 ends on some other residue instead of the conserved phenylalanine or tryptophan, so this is likely a read error. The V and J genes are TRBV6-2 or TRBV6-3 and TRBJ2-7, with TRBD2 identical over 9 bases. The V gene's germline CDR1 is MNHEY and CDR2 SVGEGT. The CDR3 covers 13 residues. The V segment lost 5 bases and the J segment 6 bases; nucleotides outside the gene matches: 5. Here the CDR3 reads CASSLAGSCEQYS. The CDR3 nucleotides read TGTGCCAGCAGTCTAGCGGGAAGCTGCGAGCAGTACTCC.

This clonotype has a single count. The junction shows a germline mismatch at one end, possibly a read error. The rearrangement joins TRBV11-1 to TRBJ2-7; maybe TRBD2 (5 bases). Germline assignment: CDR1 SGHAT and CDR2 FQDESV (reference sequence). This CDR3 spans 16 amino acids. The CDR3 DNA reads as TGTGCCAGCACCTTAGCGATTCGTGACAACTCCTACGATCGGTACTTC. It is translated as CASTLAIRDNSYDRYF.

This clonotype was counted a few times. This chain uses TRBV10-3 with TRBJ1-2, with 7 bases fitting TRBD1. This CDR3 region has 13 residues. Germline CDR1 ENHRY, CDR2 SYGVKD. With V trimmed by 4 bases and J by 3 bases, 2 bases remained unmatched. CDR3 loop: CAISVDRDYGYTF. The CDR3 DNA reads TGTGCCATCAGTGTTGACAGGGACTATGGCTACACCTTC.

Regarding this clonotype: Mismatch with germline at one junction end may stem from a read error. The rearrangement links TRBV11-3 to TRBJ1-2; D is unresolved. The CDR3 consists of 13 residues. From germline, CDR1 is SGHNT and CDR2 YENEEA. The CDR3 loop is CVSSLRGYYGYTF. CDR3 DNA sequence: TGTGTCAGCAGCTTAAGAGGCTACTATGGCTACACCTTC. The full variable domain, rest sourced from reference TRBV11-3 and TRBJ1-2, is EAGVVQSPRYKIIEKKQPVAFWCNPISGHNTLYWYLQNLGQGPELLIRYENEEAVDDSQLPKDRFSAERLKGVDSTLKIQPAELGDSAVYLCVSSLRGYYGYTFGSGTRLTVV.

Concerning this clonotype: A much larger clone is a single base away; this may be a read error. The chain is built from TRBV20-1 and TRBJ1-5, with a weak D call TRBD1 (5 bases). CDR3 length: 16 residues. Germline V lookup: CDR1 DFQATT, CDR2 SNEGSKA (reference sequence). The CDR3 protein is CSVRDSAGWGYQPQHF. Written as DNA, the CDR3 is TGCAGTGTTAGAGATTCGGCAGGGTGGGGGTATCAGCCCCAGCATTTT.

A remark on this clonotype: One junction end disagrees with the germline gene, perhaps due to a read error. V is TRBV4-3 and J is TRBJ2-6, with D possibly matching TRBD1 (5 bases). The germline CDR1 and CDR2 sequences are LGHNA and YSLEER. This CDR3 comprises 17 residues. CDR3 region: CASSQDLLLSGAKVLTF. CDR3 bases: TGCGCCAGCAGCCAAGATCTACTCCTATCTGGGGCCAAAGTCCTGACTTTC.

In its sample, this clonotype was seen a few times. The rearrangement links TRBV20-1 to TRBJ2-3; possible D gene TRBD1, 7 bases. This CDR3 comprises 19 residues. V was shortened by 3 bases and J by 4 bases, with 29 bases between the two germline ends. Germline V gene lookup returns CDR1 DFQATT and CDR2 SNEGSKA (reference sequence). The CDR3 loop is CSASGERRARGPGADTQYF. As DNA, the CDR3 is TGCAGTGCTAGTGGTGAAAGGAGAGCGAGGGGGCCGGGGGCAGATACGCAGTATTTT.

To note about this clonotype: This may stem from a read error, because a much larger clone lies one nucleotide away. The chain combines TRBV20-1 with TRBJ2-1; 9 bases match TRBD1. Germline V CDR1 and CDR2: DFQATT, SNEGSKA (reference sequence). The CDR3 has 14 residues. The junction had 3 bases not matched to a gene; V was cut back by 2 bases and J by 4 bases. In DNA, the CDR3 is TGCAGTGCTAGAAGGACAGGGGAATACAATGAGCAGTTCTTC. Protein sequence: CSARRTGEYNEQFF.

A remark on this clonotype: The CDR3 end shows no conserved phenylalanine or tryptophan, and so a read error is likely. The CDR3 DNA reads TGCAGTGCTAGAGAGGGACTAGCAGGGTGGGACAATGAGCAGTTCTAC. It codes for CSAREGLAGWDNEQFY. The chain uses TRBV20-1 and TRBJ2-1, with 9 bases fitting TRBD2. After removal of 0 bases from V and 5 bases from J, the junction contained 8 bases not matched to a gene. The CDR3 has 16 residues. Looked up from germline, CDR1 is DFQATT and CDR2 is SNEGSKA (reference sequence).

This clonotype has only a few counts. This rearrangement joins TRBV20-1 to TRBJ1-2, with D unresolved. V was pared by 0 bases and J by 7 bases, with 6 bases between. The CDR3 runs 11 residues. Germline V gives CDR1 DFQATT, CDR2 SNEGSKA (reference sequence). The CDR3: CSARERAGYTF. CDR3 in DNA: TGCAGTGCTAGAGAAAGGGCTGGCTACACCTTC.

With respect to this clonotype: It may be a read error: a sequence one base away is much more abundant. The V gene is TRBV4-2, the J gene TRBJ1-5; no reliable D call. Germline lookup yields CDR1 LGHNA and CDR2 YNFKEQ. V was pared by 0 bases and J by 7 bases, with 10 bases between. There are 14 residues in the CDR3. The DNA for the CDR3 is TGTGCCAGCAGCCAAGAGGCAAGTGGACAGCCCCAGCATTTT. This codes for CASSQEASGQPQHF.

In its sample, this clonotype was seen many times. The DNA of the CDR3 is TGTGCCAGCAGGACAAGGACCGGGCCCAGGGAGCTGTTTTTT. This codes for CASRTRTGPRELFF. The chain joins TRBV6-5 to TRBJ2-2, with D unresolved. Trimming stripped 6 bases from V and 9 bases from J, with 17 bases between. The CDR3 spans 14 residues. Looked up from germline, CDR1 is MNHEY and CDR2 is SVGAGI.

This clonotype was seen many times. V usage is TRBV4-2 and J usage is TRBJ1-6; 9 bases match TRBD1. The CDR3 sequence is 16 residues long. Germline V gene sequence: CDR1 LGHNA, CDR2 YNFKEQ. Losses at the gene ends were 0 bases for V and 8 bases for J; bases not matched to a gene: 5. CDR3 loop: CASSQDRDREDSPLHF. For the CDR3, the DNA is TGTGCCAGCAGCCAAGATCGGGACAGGGAGGATTCACCCCTCCACTTT.

With regard to this clonotype: This may stem from a read error, because a much larger clone lies one nucleotide away. The gene calls are TRBV20-1 and TRBJ2-7; 8 nucleotides align to TRBD2. From germline, CDR1 is DFQATT and CDR2 SNEGSKA (reference sequence). The CDR3 spans 14 residues. With V trimmed by 5 bases and J by 11 bases, 17 bases remained unmatched. The CDR3 DNA reads as TGCAGTGCTGCCGTTAGCGGGAAATCCTACGTGAAGTACTTC. Its translation: CSAAVSGKSYVKYF.

In the case of this clonotype: A much larger clone differs by one base, so this may be a read error. This chain links TRBV11-2 with TRBJ1-1; D not resolved. Germline lookup yields CDR1 SGHAT and CDR2 FQNNGV. The length of the CDR3 is 12 residues. V gave up 10 bases and J gave up 7 bases, with 16 bases separating them. Here the CDR3 reads CAILVRQGEAFF. The CDR3 bases are TGTGCCATCCTCGTCAGGCAAGGTGAAGCTTTCTTT. The full variable domain, its missing parts supplied by reference TRBV11-2 and TRBJ1-1, is EAGVAQSPRYKIIEKRQSVAFWCNPISGHATLYWYQQILGQGPKLLIQFQNNGVVDDSQLPKDRFSAERLKGVDSTLKIQPAKLEDSAVYLCAILVRQGEAFFGQGTRLTVV.

Worth noting for this clonotype: This may be a read error, as it is one base from a much larger clone. The rearrangement uses TRBV12-3 or TRBV12-4 and TRBJ2-1; 7 bases agree with TRBD1. The CDR3 totals 15 residues. V shed 6 bases, J shed 3 bases, and the junction held 8 bases outside the gene matches. CDR3 nucleotide sequence: TGTGCCAGCAGATTATCGGGACAGTACTACAATGAGCAGTTCTTC. Protein: CASRLSGQYYNEQFF.

This clonotype was observed many times. CDR3 sequence (DNA): TGTGCCAGCAGCCGGACAGTTAAGAACATTCAGTACTTC. Translation: CASSRTVKNIQYF. The chain employs TRBV11-3 and TRBJ2-4; TRBD1 might be the D (6 bases). The CDR3 has 13 amino acids. Germline V CDR1 and CDR2: SGHNT, YENEEA. Trimming left V 5 bases short and J 7 bases short, with 12 bases between.

To note about this clonotype: A much larger clone differs from this one at a single base, so this may be a read error. The chain is built from TRBV29-1 and TRBJ2-1; D possibly corresponds to TRBD2 (5 bases). The germline V and J ends were trimmed by 6 bases and 2 bases, with 17 bases remaining between them. This CDR3 has 15 amino acids. Germline CDR1 reads SQVTM; CDR2 reads ANQGSEA. DNA of the CDR3: TGCAGCGTCGTTCTGCTAGCTGTCCCCTACAATGAGCAGTTCTTC. Protein sequence: CSVVLLAVPYNEQFF.

Remarks on this clonotype: This may be a read error: a much more frequent sequence differs by one nucleotide. J is TRBJ2-1 and V is TRBV4-2; possible D gene TRBD2, 6 bases. V was pared by 0 bases and J by 7 bases, with 13 bases between. Germline CDR1 LGHNA, CDR2 YNFKEQ. CDR3 length: 15 residues. The CDR3 protein is CASSQDRTSSNEQFF. The CDR3 coding sequence is TGTGCCAGCAGCCAAGATCGTACTAGCTCGAATGAGCAGTTCTTC.

As for this clonotype: An end of the junction does not agree with germline; a read error may underlie this. V usage is TRBV6-6 and J usage is TRBJ1-2; 7 nucleotides match TRBD1. The germline gives CDR1 MNHNY, CDR2 SVGAGI (reference sequence). This CDR3 contains 12 residues. This CDR3 is CASSAIQGSGAF. CDR3 in DNA: TGTGCAAGCAGTGCCATACAGGGGTCCGGGGCCTTC.

Regarding this clonotype: One end of the junction varies from germline; a read error may be responsible. This sequence joins TRBV11-3 and TRBJ2-5, with a possible D match to TRBD1 (6 bases). Per germline, CDR1 SGHNT and CDR2 YENEEA. There are 16 residues in the CDR3. CDR3 bases: TGTACCAGCAGCAAAGGGACAAGCACGAAGGGGGAGACCCAGTACTTC. It translates to CTSSKGTSTKGETQYF. Complete variable domain (other parts from reference TRBV11-3 and TRBJ2-5): EAGVVQSPRYKIIEKKQPVAFWCNPISGHNTLYWYLQNLGQGPELLIRYENEEAVDDSQLPKDRFSAERLKGVDSTLKIQPAELGDSAVYLCTSSKGTSTKGETQYFGPGTRLLVL.

Concerning this clonotype: At one of its ends the junction is not consistent with the germline gene, which may arise from a read error. V and J are TRBV6-1 and TRBJ1-2; D perhaps matches TRBD1 (6 bases). The V gene's germline CDR1 is MNHNS and CDR2 SASEGT. CDR3 length equals 14 residues. CDR3 in DNA: TGTGCCAGCAGATATACGGACAGAAACTACGGCTACGCCTTC. Residues: CASRYTDRNYGYAF.

With regard to this clonotype: This may be a read error: a much more frequent sequence differs by one nucleotide. The gene calls are TRBV6-2 or TRBV6-3 and TRBJ1-5, with D hard to call. The germline V and J ends were trimmed by 4 bases and 4 bases, with 11 bases remaining between them. Germline V CDR1 and CDR2: MNHEY, SVGEGT. This CDR3 region has 14 residues. The CDR3 sequence: CASSFWGGNQPQHF. The CDR3 DNA is TGTGCCAGCAGTTTCTGGGGAGGGAATCAGCCCCAGCATTTT.

This clonotype was detected ten times or more. This chain uses TRBV29-1 with TRBJ2-3; TRBD2 aligns across 9 bases. This CDR3 has 15 amino acids. Unmatched junction bases numbered 11, after V lost 7 bases and J lost 3 bases. CDR1 and CDR2 from the germline V gene are SQVTM and ANQGSEA. CDR3 region: CSARTGLALTDTQYF. CDR3 bases: TGCAGCGCCAGAACGGGACTAGCTTTGACAGATACGCAGTATTTT.

On this clonotype: Sequence at one end of the junction differs from germline and may be a read error. The chain carries TRBV29-1 and TRBJ2-1; D is unresolved. The CDR3 has 16 residues. CDR1 is SQVTM and CDR2 is ANQGSEA in the germline V gene. The CDR3 reads CSVFFPLKNSYNEHFF. The CDR3 DNA follows: TGCAGCGTTTTTTTTCCCCTTAAAAACTCCTACAATGAGCATTTCTTC.

At least ten counts were recorded for this clonotype. The chain links TRBV11-2 to TRBJ2-3; 9 positions match TRBD1. The germline V gene encodes CDR1 SGHAT and CDR2 FQNNGV. Trimming at V came to 4 bases and at J to 3 bases, leaving 8 bases not matched to a gene. The CDR3 sequence is 16 residues long. In nucleotides, the CDR3 is TGTGCCAGCAGCTCCCCCAGGGACAGGGCAACAGATACGCAGTATTTT. As protein: CASSSPRDRATDTQYF.

This chain links TRBV12-3 or TRBV12-4 with TRBJ2-7; D not certain. CDR3 length equals 14 residues. V lost 6 bases and J 0 bases, leaving 12 bases between the germline ends. CDR3 sequence: CASRNSWISYEQYF. CDR3 coding DNA: TGTGCCAGCAGGAATAGCTGGATCTCCTACGAGCAGTACTTC.

With respect to this clonotype: The junction departs from germline at one end; a sequencing error may be responsible. V and J are TRBV6-1 and TRBJ2-7, with no clear D. This CDR3 has 13 residues. CDR1 is MNHNS and CDR2 is SASEGT in the germline V gene. CDR3 DNA sequence: TGTGCCAGCACCCGTGGGTCGAGTTACGGGCAGTACTTC. It specifies CASTRGSSYGQYF.

Concerning this clonotype itself: A much larger clone is a single base away; this may be a read error. This chain links TRBV20-1 with TRBJ2-5; D is possibly TRBD1 (5 bases). The CDR3 loop spans 13 amino acids. Germline CDR1 reads DFQATT; CDR2 reads SNEGSKA (reference sequence). CDR3 in amino acids: CSSRLSTQGTQYF. DNA of the CDR3: TGCAGTTCTAGACTCTCGACCCAGGGGACCCAGTACTTC.